This entry lists 15 T cell receptor beta chains sequenced from one sample in a study of OX40 agonist ivuxolimab in advanced cancers. This table comes from immunoSEQ multiplex PCR, and its TCRdb copy is limited to in-frame clones, with some not included. The table records some 33,000 clones, about 74% of them present only once. Sequences were derived from CD4+ or CD8+ T cells sorted from blood, sampled in a trial of the OX40 agonist ivuxolimab. The receptors shown here come from an adult with an advanced solid tumor such as melanoma, head and neck, liver or kidney cancer.

The J gene is TRBJ1-5, the V gene TRBV19; maybe TRBD1 (5 bases). The CDR3 has 15 amino acids. V gave up 6 bases and J gave up 2 bases, with 14 bases separating them. CDR1 is LNHDA, CDR2 SQIVND, per germline (reference sequence). The CDR3 sequence is CASRRGSAGNQPQHF. In DNA, the CDR3 is TGTGCCAGTAGAAGGGGTAGCGCGGGCAATCAGCCCCAGCATTTT.

The table lists this clone with a few counts. The V gene is TRBV6-5, the J gene TRBJ1-3; D might be TRBD1 (6 bases). Between the trimmed V and J ends, which lost 0 bases and 4 bases, there was a span of 10 bases. CDR3 length equals 15 residues. The V gene's germline CDR1 is MNHEY and CDR2 SVGAGI. The CDR3 here is CASSYSTGRGNTIYF. CDR3 nucleotide sequence: TGTGCCAGCAGTTACTCTACAGGGCGGGGAAACACCATATATTTT.

The J gene is TRBJ1-5, the V gene TRBV4-2; TRBD1 matches 7 bases. The CDR3 is 15 residues long. Germline V CDR1 and CDR2: LGHNA, YNFKEQ. The V gene end was trimmed by 4 bases and the J gene end by 5 bases; junction bases not matched to a gene: 8. The CDR3, as DNA: TGTGCCAGCAGCCGGGACACAGGGGCCGATCAGCCCCAGCATTTT. Translated, it gives CASSRDTGADQPQHF.

J is TRBJ1-5 and V is TRBV5-8; D is unresolved. V shed 6 bases and J shed 11 bases, with 12 bases lying between them. CDR3 size: 11 residues. The V gene's germline CDR1 is SGHTS and CDR2 YDEGEE. CDR3 bases: TGTGCCAGCACGGTTTTAGGAGCCCAGCATTTT. It is translated as CASTVLGAQHF.

The chain uses TRBV30 and TRBJ1-1, with D possibly matching TRBD1 (5 bases). V was shortened by 4 bases and J by 6 bases, with 15 bases between the two germline ends. The CDR3 length is 13 residues. Germline V CDR1 and CDR2: GTSNPN, SVGIG (reference sequence). The CDR3 protein is CAWTPGGRAEAFF. In nucleotides, the CDR3 is TGTGCCTGGACCCCGGGGGGGAGGGCTGAAGCTTTCTTT. Together with reference TRBV30 and TRBJ1-1, the CDR3 gives the full variable domain: SQTIHQWPATLVQPVGSPLSLECTVEGTSNPNLYWYRQAAGRGLQLLFYSVGIGQISSEVPQNLSASRPQDRQFILSSKKLLLSDSGFYLCAWTPGGRAEAFFGQGTRLTVV.

V and J are TRBV6-6 and TRBJ1-6; D is perhaps TRBD1 (5 bases). Germline lookup yields CDR1 MNHNY and CDR2 SVGAGI (reference sequence). The ends were cut back, 6 bases at V and 0 bases at J, with 9 bases in the middle. CDR3 length: 15 amino acids. The CDR3 is CASRRQSSYNSPLHF. The CDR3 DNA reads TGTGCCAGCAGGCGACAGAGCTCCTATAATTCACCCCTCCACTTT.

The V gene is TRBV2, the J gene TRBJ1-2, with D maybe TRBD1 (5 bases). Trimming removed 8 bases from V and 8 bases from J, with 9 bases in between. CDR3 length: 10 amino acids. CDR1 and CDR2 (germline): SNHLY, FYNNEI. CDR3 residues: CASGGGGYTF. DNA of the CDR3: TGTGCCAGCGGGGGTGGAGGCTACACCTTC.

This clone was recorded a few times. V usage is TRBV5-6 and J usage is TRBJ2-3; the D gene could be TRBD1 or TRBD2 (5 bases each). The ends were cut back, 0 bases at V and 5 bases at J, with 10 bases in the middle. This CDR3 has 14 residues. From germline, CDR1 is SGHDT and CDR2 YYEEEE. As DNA, the CDR3 is TGTGCCAGCAGCTTGGTGGGGGTGGGAGATACGCAGTATTTT. Its translation: CASSLVGVGDTQYF.

This clone was recorded a few times. The genes are TRBV6-5 and TRBJ1-1, with D hard to call. Germline loops: CDR1 MNHEY, CDR2 SVGAGI. V lost 2 bases and J 1 base, leaving 8 bases between the germline ends. This CDR3 has 14 residues. The CDR3 region is CASSYHSGNTEAFF. The CDR3, as DNA: TGTGCCAGCAGTTACCACTCGGGGAACACTGAAGCTTTCTTT.

This clone was picked up a small number of times. The CDR3 sequence: CSVEGAGWETQYF. The CDR3 DNA reads as TGCAGCGTTGAGGGCGCGGGGTGGGAGACCCAGTACTTC. The chain carries TRBV29-1 and TRBJ2-5; D perhaps matches TRBD2 (6 bases). V lost 3 bases to trimming and J lost 5 bases, with 13 bases between them. This CDR3 is built from 13 residues. In germline, CDR1 is SQVTM, CDR2 ANQGSEA.

With regard to this clone: Distinct nucleotide sequences in the sample also encode this CDR3. V usage is TRBV6-5 and J usage is TRBJ1-5, with D unclear. V was pared by 0 bases and J by 0 bases, with 6 bases between. Germline V gene data show CDR1 as MNHEY and CDR2 as SVGAGI. The CDR3 is 15 amino acids. The CDR3 spells CASSYSGYSNQPQHF. The CDR3 nucleotides are TGTGCCAGCAGTTACTCGGGGTATAGCAATCAGCCCCAGCATTTT.

The rearrangement joins TRBV7-9 to TRBJ1-1, with no clear D. V was pared by 3 bases and J by 0 bases, with 5 bases between. The length of the CDR3 is 13 residues. The germline CDR1 and CDR2 sequences are SEHNR and FQNEAQ (reference sequence). The CDR3 bases are TGTGCCAGCAGCTTTTCGTTGAACACTGAAGCTTTCTTT. Translation gives CASSFSLNTEAFF.

This CDR3 reads CSARLQNEQFF. The CDR3 nucleotides read TGCAGTGCTAGATTGCAAAATGAGCAGTTCTTC. The rearrangement joins TRBV20-1 to TRBJ2-1; D remains unclear. This CDR3 is 11 amino acids long. The germline gives CDR1 DFQATT, CDR2 SNEGSKA (reference sequence). V was clipped by 2 bases and J by 7 bases, with 6 bases between them.

The chain has TRBV29-1 and TRBJ2-2, with 9 bases fitting TRBD2. This CDR3 is built from 14 residues. Germline CDR1 is SQVTM and CDR2 is ANQGSEA. With V trimmed by 5 bases and J by 0 bases, 1 base remained unmatched. The CDR3 loop is CSVSGGTNTGELFF. CDR3 DNA: TGCAGCGTTAGCGGGGGGACGAACACCGGGGAGCTGTTTTTT.

This chain links TRBV7-2 with TRBJ1-1; unclear D gene. CDR3 length: 14 amino acids. The V gene's germline CDR1 is SGHTA and CDR2 FQGNSA. V lost 5 bases and J 4 bases, leaving 14 bases between the germline ends. For the CDR3, the DNA is TGTGCCAGCAGCCCTAGGCCCCAAGGCACTGAAGCTTTCTTT. Amino acid sequence: CASSPRPQGTEAFF.